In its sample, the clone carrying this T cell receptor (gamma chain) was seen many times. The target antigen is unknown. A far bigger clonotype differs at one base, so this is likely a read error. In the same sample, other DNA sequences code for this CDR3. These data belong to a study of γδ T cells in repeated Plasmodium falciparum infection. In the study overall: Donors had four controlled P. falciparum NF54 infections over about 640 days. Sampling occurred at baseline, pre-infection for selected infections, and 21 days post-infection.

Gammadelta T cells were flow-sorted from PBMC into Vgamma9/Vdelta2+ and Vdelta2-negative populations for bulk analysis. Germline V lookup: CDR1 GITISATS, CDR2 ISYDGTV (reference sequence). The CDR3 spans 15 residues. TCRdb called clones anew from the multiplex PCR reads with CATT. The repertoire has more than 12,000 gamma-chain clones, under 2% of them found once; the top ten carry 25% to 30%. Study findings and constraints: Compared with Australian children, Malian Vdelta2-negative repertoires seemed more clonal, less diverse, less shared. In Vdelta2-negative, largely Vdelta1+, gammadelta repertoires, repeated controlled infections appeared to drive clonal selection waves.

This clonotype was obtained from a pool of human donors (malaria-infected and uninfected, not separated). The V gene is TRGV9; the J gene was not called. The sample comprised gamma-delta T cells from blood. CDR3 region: CALWEGKTNYYKKLF. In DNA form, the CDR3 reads TGTGCCTTGTGGGAGGGCAAAACGAATTATTATAAGAAGCTCTTT.